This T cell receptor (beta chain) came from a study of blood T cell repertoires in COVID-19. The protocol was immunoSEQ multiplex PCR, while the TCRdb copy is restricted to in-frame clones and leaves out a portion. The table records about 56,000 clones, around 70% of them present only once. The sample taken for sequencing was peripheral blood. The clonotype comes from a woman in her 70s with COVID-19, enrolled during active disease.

The CDR3, as DNA: TGTGCCAGCAGCCAGGGAACGGGGGGCGGTCAGCCCCAGCATTTT. The encoded protein is CASSQGTGGGQPQHF. This sequence joins TRBV3-1 (or the pseudogene TRBV3-2) and TRBJ1-5, with a possible D match to TRBD1 (6 bases). This CDR3 is built from 15 residues. Looked up from germline, CDR1 is LGHDT and CDR2 is YNNKEL (reference sequence). The V gene lost 3 bases and the J gene lost 6 bases, with 15 bases spanning the gap.